A selection of T cell receptor beta chains follows, all from one sample in a study of T cells in Graves' hyperthyroidism and ophthalmopathy. TCRdb ran MiXCR on the multiplex PCR reads and lists one entry per CDR3 protein. The sample lists a few hundred thousand distinct CDR3 sequences; more than 15% were seen once. Sequences were obtained from blood. These receptors were taken from a woman between 40 and 55 years old with Graves' ophthalmopathy. Both conserved end residues are part of each CDR3. The order of the fields is clone size, D gene, V gene, J gene, CDR3 DNA, CDR3 protein. D genes are given only for firm matches. Size tells how often a clone was seen (once, few, many) or the class of an expanded clone, and some rows leave it out.

many	NA	TRBV30	TRBJ1-4	TGTGCCTGGAATAGGGGAGCAACTAATGAAAAACTGTTTTTT	CAWNRGATNEKLFF
many	TRBD2	TRBV5-1	TRBJ2-1	TGCGCCAGCAGCTTACTCGGACTAGCGGGATACAATGAGCAGTTCTTC	CASSLLGLAGYNEQFF
NA	TRBD1	TRBV12-3/TRBV12-4	TRBJ2-1	TGTGCCAGCAGATTGGACAGGGGCTCCTACAATGAGCAGTTCTTC	CASRLDRGSYNEQFF
many	NA	TRBV2	TRBJ1-5	TGTGCCAGCAGTGATGTAGTCAGCAATCAGCCCCAGCATTTT	CASSDVVSNQPQHF
many	NA	TRBV2	TRBJ2-3	TGTGCCAGCCGAAAAATAGGCGGACTCAACACAGATACGCAGTATTTT	CASRKIGGLNTDTQYF
NA	TRBD1	TRBV5-1	TRBJ2-3	TGCGCCAGCAGCCTTGGGACAGCTGAGGCAGATACGCAGTATTTT	CASSLGTAEADTQYF
many	NA	TRBV3-1	TRBJ2-1	TGTGCCAGCAGCCAAGATCTCGGGGAAGGGCGAAATGAGCAGTTCTTC	CASSQDLGEGRNEQFF
many	NA	TRBV29-1	TRBJ2-3	TGCAGCGTTGGGGAGCGGAACACAGATACGCAGTATTTT	CSVGERNTDTQYF
many	TRBD2	TRBV6-1	TRBJ2-3	TGTGCCAGCAGTTCGCGCAATTTAGCGGGAGGGCCGAAGAATACGCAGTATTTT	CASSSRNLAGGPKNTQYF
many	NA	TRBV30	TRBJ2-7	TGTGCCTGGAGTGTTCCGCAAGATAGCTACGAGCAGTACTTC	CAWSVPQDSYEQYF
NA	NA	TRBV5-1	TRBJ1-3	TGCGCCAGCAGCTTGGGGTCCGAAGGGAACTCTGGAAACACCATATATTTT	CASSLGSEGNSGNTIYF
many	NA	TRBV6-1	TRBJ2-3	TGTGCCAGCAGTTTTCAATACACAGATACGCAGTATTTT	CASSFQYTDTQYF
NA	NA	TRBV18	TRBJ1-1	NA	CASGVGEGIGTEASF
NA	NA	TRBV20-1	TRBJ1-6	TGCAGTGCTTTTATACTCAGTAATGGATCACCCCTCCACTTT	CSAFILSNGSPLHF
many	NA	TRBV28	TRBJ2-3	TGTGCCAGCAGTCGGGGGCAGACGCAGTATTTT	CASSRGQTQYF
NA	NA	TRBV7-9	TRBJ2-2	TGTGCCAGCAGCTTAGGTATTATCGCCGGGGAGCTGTTTTTT	CASSLGIIAGELFF
NA	NA	TRBV12-3/TRBV12-4	TRBJ2-1	TGTGCCAGCAGTCCGCCGACTGGGGCCCTCAGATACAATGAGCAGTTCTTC	CASSPPTGALRYNEQFF
many	NA	TRBV7-2	TRBJ2-7	TGTGCCAGCAGCTTAAGGGCAGGGAGTCCCTACGAGCAGTACTTC	CASSLRAGSPYEQYF
NA	TRBD2	TRBV5-5	TRBJ2-1	TGTGCCAGCAGTTCTCTAGCGGGAGGTAACAATGAGCAGTTCTTC	CASSSLAGGNNEQFF
NA	TRBD2	TRBV30	TRBJ2-2	TGTGCCTGGGCAACTAGCGGGGGAAACACCGGGGAGCTGTTTTTT	CAWATSGGNTGELFF
NA	TRBD1	TRBV2	TRBJ1-4	TGTGCCAGCGCGTGGACAGGGCGAGAAAAACTGTTTTTT	CASAWTGREKLFF
many	NA	TRBV6-1	TRBJ2-4	TGTGCCAGCAGTGTGGGGAGCCAAAACATTCAGTACTTC	CASSVGSQNIQYF
many	NA	TRBV10-3	TRBJ2-5	TGTGCCATCAGTGAGCTACTAGAAGAGACCCAGTACTTC	CAISELLEETQYF
NA	NA	TRBV15	TRBJ1-4	TGTGCCACCAGAAGGGGGGATGTAGATGAAAAACTGTTTTTT	CATRRGDVDEKLFF
many	TRBD2	TRBV2	TRBJ2-3	TGTGCCAGCTCCCCTAGGACTAGCGGGACAGATACGCAGTATTTT	CASSPRTSGTDTQYF
NA	NA	TRBV28	TRBJ1-1	TGTGCCAGCAGTTTTTCGACAGGAATTCTGAACACTGAAGCTTTCTTT	CASSFSTGILNTEAFF
many	TRBD2	TRBV18	TRBJ2-1	TGTGCCAGCTCACCTAAGGGACTAGCGGCCTACAATGAGCAGTTCTTC	CASSPKGLAAYNEQFF
NA	TRBD2	TRBV20-1	TRBJ2-3	TGCAGTGCTAGCATTAGCGGGATTAATGGTGATACGCAGTATTTT	CSASISGINGDTQYF
few	NA	TRBV24-1	TRBJ2-7	TGTGCCACCCCCGGGGCCCCAAGGAACGAGCAGTACTTC	CATPGAPRNEQYF
NA	TRBD1	TRBV7-9	TRBJ1-2	TGTGCCAGCAGCTTAGCCCTTCGGACCGGGACAGGATATGGCTACACCTTC	CASSLALRTGTGYGYTF
NA	NA	TRBV18	TRBJ1-1	TGTGCCAGCTCACCACGGAGCTTCGTGAAGGGAGGAATGAACACTGAAGCTTTCTTT	CASSPRSFVKGGMNTEAFF
many	NA	TRBV12-3/TRBV12-4	TRBJ2-1	TGTGCCAGCAGCCTTGGGGGGGCGCGTTACAATGAGCAGTTCTTC	CASSLGGARYNEQFF
NA	NA	TRBV5-1	TRBJ2-5	TGCGCCAGCAGCGCCACGGGGCGGGGCCAAGAGACCCAGTACTTC	CASSATGRGQETQYF
NA	NA	TRBV5-5	TRBJ1-5	TGTGCCAGCAGCGTCGGGACTCTCGTGGAGCCCCAGCATTTT	CASSVGTLVEPQHF
few	NA	TRBV6-1	TRBJ2-5	TGTGCCAGCACCTTAGGACAGGAGGGAGAGACCCAGTACTTC	CASTLGQEGETQYF
few	NA	TRBV10-1	TRBJ2-2	TGCGCCAGCAGTGACGGCTTCGCGAACACCGGGGAGCTGTTTTTT	CASSDGFANTGELFF
many	TRBD1	TRBV30	TRBJ2-1	TGTGCCTGGAAATACAGGGGTACTTACAATGAGCAGTTCTTC	CAWKYRGTYNEQFF
many	NA	TRBV30	TRBJ1-2	TGTGCCTGGAGTGTATACACCTATGGCTACACCTTC	CAWSVYTYGYTF
few	TRBD2	TRBV12-3/TRBV12-4	TRBJ2-3	TGTGCCAGCAGTTCTGGACTAGCGGGCCCTAGCACAGATACGCAGTATTTT	CASSSGLAGPSTDTQYF
many	TRBD2	TRBV27	TRBJ2-3	TGTGCCAGCACCTCATTTCCCGGACTAGCGGGGACAGATACGCAGTATTTT	CASTSFPGLAGTDTQYF
many	TRBD2	TRBV12-3/TRBV12-4	TRBJ2-1	TGTGCCAGCAGTTGGGGACTAGCAAGTGGGGAGCAGTTCTTC	CASSWGLASGEQFF
many	NA	TRBV6-1	TRBJ1-1	TGTGCCAGCGGTCCGGAGGACCCGATTGAAGCTTTCTTT	CASGPEDPIEAFF
many	NA	TRBV3-1	TRBJ1-3	TGTGCCAGCAGCCCCTCGACTCTCTACTCTGGAAACACCATATATTTT	CASSPSTLYSGNTIYF
many	TRBD1	TRBV20-1	TRBJ2-7	TGCAGTGCTAGCTCTAGTGGGACAGCGGCCTACGAGCAGTACTTC	CSASSSGTAAYEQYF
many	TRBD2	TRBV7-2	TRBJ2-7	TGTGCCAGCAGCTTAGATAGCGGGAGCTCCCGCGAGCAGTACTTC	CASSLDSGSSREQYF